This TCR beta chain originates from a study of CD8 T cells in Susac syndrome. The authors reverse transcribed about 0.5 to 1 ug RNA with random hexamers. It was immunoSEQ multiplex PCR that amplified TCR beta CDR3 across 54 Vbeta and 13 Jbeta. TCRdb analysed the immunoSEQ multiplex PCR reads with MiXCR anew, one entry per CDR3 protein. The sample contains a few hundred thousand distinct CDR3 sequences, around 95% of which appear only once. The multiple sclerosis control group comprised treatment-naive patients with stable or active relapsing-remitting disease. TEMRA cells were FACS-enriched, unlike CD8+ and CD4+ T cells, which were negatively isolated. Germline CDR1 is SGHRS and CDR2 is YFSETQ. The CDR3 is 13 residues long. With 5 bases removed from V and 1 base from J, the gap between germline ends came to 9 bases.

Sequencing input: CD4+ T cells from PBMCs. The TCR was taken from a human donor with multiple sclerosis. The genes are TRBV5-1 and TRBJ1-2, with D perhaps TRBD1 (5 bases). The CDR3 nucleotides are TGCGCCAGCAGGGGGACGGGTAACTATGGCTACACCTTC. It is translated as CASRGTGNYGYTF.